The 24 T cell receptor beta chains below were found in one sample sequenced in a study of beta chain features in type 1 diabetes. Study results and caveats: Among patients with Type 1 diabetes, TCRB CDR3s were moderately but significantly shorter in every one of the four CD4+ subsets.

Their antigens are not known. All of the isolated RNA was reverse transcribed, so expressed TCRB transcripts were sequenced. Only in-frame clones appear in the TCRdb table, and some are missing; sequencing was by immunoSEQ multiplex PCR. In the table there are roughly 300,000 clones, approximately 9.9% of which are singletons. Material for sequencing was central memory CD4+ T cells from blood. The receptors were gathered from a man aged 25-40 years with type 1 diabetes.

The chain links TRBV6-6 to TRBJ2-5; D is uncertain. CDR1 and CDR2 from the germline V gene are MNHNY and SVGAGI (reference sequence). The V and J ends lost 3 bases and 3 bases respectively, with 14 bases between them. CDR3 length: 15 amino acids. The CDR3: CASSYLVPAEETQYF. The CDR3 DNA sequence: TGTGCCAGCAGTTATTTGGTGCCTGCCGAAGAGACCCAGTACTTC.

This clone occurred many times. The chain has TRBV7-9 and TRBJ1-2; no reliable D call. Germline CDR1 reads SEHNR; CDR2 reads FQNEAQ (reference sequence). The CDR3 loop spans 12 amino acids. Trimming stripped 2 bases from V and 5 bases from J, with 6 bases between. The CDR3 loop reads CASSLSAYGYTF. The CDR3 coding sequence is TGTGCCAGCAGCTTATCAGCTTATGGCTACACCTTC.

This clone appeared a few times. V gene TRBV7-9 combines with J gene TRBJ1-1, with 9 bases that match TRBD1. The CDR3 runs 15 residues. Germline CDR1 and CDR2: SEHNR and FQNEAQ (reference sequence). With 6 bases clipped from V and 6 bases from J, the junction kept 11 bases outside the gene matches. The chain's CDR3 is CASRGQGDAWPEAFF. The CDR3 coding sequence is TGTGCCAGCAGGGGACAGGGTGACGCGTGGCCTGAAGCTTTCTTT. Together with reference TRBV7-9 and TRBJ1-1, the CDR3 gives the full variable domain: DTGVSQNPRHKITKRGQNVTFRCDPISEHNRLYWYRQTLGQGPEFLTYFQNEAQLEKSRLLSDRFSAERPKGSFSTLEIQRTEQGDSAMYLCASRGQGDAWPEAFFGQGTRLTVV.

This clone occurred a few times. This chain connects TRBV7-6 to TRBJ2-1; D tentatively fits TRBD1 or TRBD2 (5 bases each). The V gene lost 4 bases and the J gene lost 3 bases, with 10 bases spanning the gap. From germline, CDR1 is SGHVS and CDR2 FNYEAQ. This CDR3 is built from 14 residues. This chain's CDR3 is CASSSQGVYNEQFF. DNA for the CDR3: TGTGCCAGCAGCTCCCAGGGAGTCTACAATGAGCAGTTCTTC.

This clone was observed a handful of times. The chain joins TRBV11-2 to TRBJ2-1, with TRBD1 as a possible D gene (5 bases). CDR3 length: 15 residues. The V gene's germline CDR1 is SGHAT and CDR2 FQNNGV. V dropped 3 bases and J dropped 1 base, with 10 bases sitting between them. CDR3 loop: CASSFREGSYNEQFF. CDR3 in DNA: TGTGCCAGCAGCTTCAGGGAAGGGTCCTACAATGAGCAGTTCTTC.

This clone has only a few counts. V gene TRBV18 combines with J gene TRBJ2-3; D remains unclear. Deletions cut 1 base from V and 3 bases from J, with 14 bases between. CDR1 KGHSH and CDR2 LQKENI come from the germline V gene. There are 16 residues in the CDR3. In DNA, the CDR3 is TGTGCCAGCTCACCACAGGAATCGTGGGGTACAGATACGCAGTATTTT. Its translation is CASSPQESWGTDTQYF.

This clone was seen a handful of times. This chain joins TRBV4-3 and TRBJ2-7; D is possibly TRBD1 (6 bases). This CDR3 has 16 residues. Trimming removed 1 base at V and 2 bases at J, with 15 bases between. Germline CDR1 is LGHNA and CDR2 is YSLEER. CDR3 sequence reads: CASSQGTRDIAYEQYF. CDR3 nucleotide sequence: TGCGCCAGCAGCCAAGGAACACGGGACATAGCCTACGAGCAGTACTTC.

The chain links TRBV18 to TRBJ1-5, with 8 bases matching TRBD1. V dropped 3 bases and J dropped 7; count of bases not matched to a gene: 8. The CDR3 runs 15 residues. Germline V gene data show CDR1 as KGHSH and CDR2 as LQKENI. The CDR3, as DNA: TGTGCCAGCTCACCGGCCAGGGGGCTGGGGCAGCCCCAGCATTTT. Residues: CASSPARGLGQPQHF.

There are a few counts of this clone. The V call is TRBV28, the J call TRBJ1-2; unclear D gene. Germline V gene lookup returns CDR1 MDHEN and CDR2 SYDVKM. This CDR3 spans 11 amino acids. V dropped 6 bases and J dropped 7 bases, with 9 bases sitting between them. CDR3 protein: CASSHSAGYTF. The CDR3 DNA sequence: TGTGCCAGCAGCCATTCAGCTGGCTACACCTTC.

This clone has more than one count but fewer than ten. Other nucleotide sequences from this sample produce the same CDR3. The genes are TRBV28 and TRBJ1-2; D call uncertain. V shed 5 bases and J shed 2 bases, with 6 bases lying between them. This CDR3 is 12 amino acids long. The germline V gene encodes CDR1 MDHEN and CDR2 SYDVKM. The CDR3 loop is CASSPSNYGYTF. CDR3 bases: TGTGCCAGCAGTCCCTCCAACTATGGCTACACCTTC.

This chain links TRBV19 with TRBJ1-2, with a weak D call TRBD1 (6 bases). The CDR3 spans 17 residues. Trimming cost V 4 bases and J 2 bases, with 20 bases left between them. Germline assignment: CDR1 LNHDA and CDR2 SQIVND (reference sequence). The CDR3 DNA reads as TGTGCCAGTAGTACCTCGAGACAGGAGGTCCTGAACTATGGCTACACCTTC. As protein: CASSTSRQEVLNYGYTF.

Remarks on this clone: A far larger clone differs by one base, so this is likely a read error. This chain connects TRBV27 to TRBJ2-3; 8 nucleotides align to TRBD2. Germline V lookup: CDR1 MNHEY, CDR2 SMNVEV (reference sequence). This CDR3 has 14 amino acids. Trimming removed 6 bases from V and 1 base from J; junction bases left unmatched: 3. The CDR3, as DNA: TGTGCCAGCAGCCGTAGCGGGGGCACAGATACGCAGTATTTT. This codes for CASSRSGGTDTQYF.

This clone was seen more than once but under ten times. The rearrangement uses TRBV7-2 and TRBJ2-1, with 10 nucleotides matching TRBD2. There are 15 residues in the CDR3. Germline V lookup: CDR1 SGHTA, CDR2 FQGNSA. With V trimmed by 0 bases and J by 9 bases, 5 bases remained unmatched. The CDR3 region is CASSLASGGMVEQFF. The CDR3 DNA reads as TGTGCCAGCAGCTTAGCTAGCGGGGGGATGGTTGAGCAGTTCTTC.

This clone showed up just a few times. Here the CDR3 reads CASSWTFSSYNEQFF. The CDR3 DNA reads as TGCGCCAGCAGTTGGACTTTTAGCTCCTACAATGAGCAGTTCTTC. The J gene is TRBJ2-1, the V gene TRBV5-1, with D perhaps matching TRBD2 (5 bases). Trimming left V 5 bases short and J 0 bases short, with 12 bases between. Per the germline V gene, CDR1 is SGHRS and CDR2 is YFSETQ. The CDR3 extends over 15 amino acids.

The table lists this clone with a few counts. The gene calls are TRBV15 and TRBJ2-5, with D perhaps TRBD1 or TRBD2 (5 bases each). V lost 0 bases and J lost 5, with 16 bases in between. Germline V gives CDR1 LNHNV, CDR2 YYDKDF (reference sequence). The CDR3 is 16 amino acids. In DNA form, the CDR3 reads TGTGCCACCAGCAGAGACAGGGAACGGGGTGAGGAGACCCAGTACTTC. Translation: CATSRDRERGEETQYF.

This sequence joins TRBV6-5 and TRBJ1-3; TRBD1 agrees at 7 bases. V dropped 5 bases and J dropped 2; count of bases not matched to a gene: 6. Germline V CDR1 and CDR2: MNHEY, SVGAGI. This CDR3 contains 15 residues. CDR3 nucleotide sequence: TGTGCCAGCAGTCCGGGTCAGGGGGCTGGAAACACCATATATTTT. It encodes CASSPGQGAGNTIYF.

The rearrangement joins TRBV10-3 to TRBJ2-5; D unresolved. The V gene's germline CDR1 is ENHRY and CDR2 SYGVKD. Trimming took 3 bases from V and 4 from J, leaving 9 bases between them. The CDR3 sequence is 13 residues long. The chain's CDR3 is CAISESTGETQYF. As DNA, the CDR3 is TGTGCCATCAGTGAATCGACGGGAGAGACCCAGTACTTC.

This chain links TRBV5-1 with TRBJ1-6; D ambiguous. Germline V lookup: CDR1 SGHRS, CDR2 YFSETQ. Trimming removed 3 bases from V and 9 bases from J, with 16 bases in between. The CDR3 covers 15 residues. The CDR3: CASSSTPGLSSPLHF. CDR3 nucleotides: TGCGCCAGCAGCTCTACCCCCGGTCTGAGTTCACCCCTCCACTTT.

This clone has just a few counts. The CDR3 DNA follows: TGTGCCACACTGGGTAGGCAGGCTGGAAACACCATATATTTT. Amino acids: CATLGRQAGNTIYF. The V and J genes are TRBV28 and TRBJ1-3; D unclear. Germline V CDR1 and CDR2: MDHEN, SYDVKM. The CDR3 is made up of 14 amino acids. V gave up 10 bases and J gave up 2 bases, with 15 bases separating them.

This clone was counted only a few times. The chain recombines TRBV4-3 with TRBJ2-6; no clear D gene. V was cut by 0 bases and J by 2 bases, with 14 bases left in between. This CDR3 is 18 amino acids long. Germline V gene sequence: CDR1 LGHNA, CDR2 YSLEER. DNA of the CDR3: TGCGCCAGCAGCCAAGATCGAAGACGCCAAGCTGGGGCCAACGTCCTGACTTTC. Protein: CASSQDRRRQAGANVLTF.

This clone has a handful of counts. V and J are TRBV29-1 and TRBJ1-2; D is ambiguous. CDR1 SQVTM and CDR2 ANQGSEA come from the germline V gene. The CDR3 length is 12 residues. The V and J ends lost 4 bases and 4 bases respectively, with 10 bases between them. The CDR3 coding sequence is TGCAGCGTTGTAGTAGGGTTCTATGGCTACACCTTC. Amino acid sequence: CSVVVGFYGYTF.

CDR3 in DNA: TGTGCCAGCAGCGGCCAACAGGGTTCACCCCTCCACTTT. Protein product: CASSGQQGSPLHF. V is TRBV7-9 and J is TRBJ1-6; possibly TRBD1 for D (6 bases). V lost 5 bases and J 9 bases, leaving 11 bases between the germline ends. This CDR3 is built from 13 residues. Germline V gene sequence: CDR1 SEHNR, CDR2 FQNEAQ (reference sequence).

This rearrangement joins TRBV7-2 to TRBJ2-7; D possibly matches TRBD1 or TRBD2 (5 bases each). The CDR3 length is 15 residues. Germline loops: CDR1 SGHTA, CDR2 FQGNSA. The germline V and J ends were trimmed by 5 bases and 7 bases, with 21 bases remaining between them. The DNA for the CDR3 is TGTGCCAGCAGCCAATCCCCGGGACCCGGCGCGGAGCAGTACTTC. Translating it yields CASSQSPGPGAEQYF.

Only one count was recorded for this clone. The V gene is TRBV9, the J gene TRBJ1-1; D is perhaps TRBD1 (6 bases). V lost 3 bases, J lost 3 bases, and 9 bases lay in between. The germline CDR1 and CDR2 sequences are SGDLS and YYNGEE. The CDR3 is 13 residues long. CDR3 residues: CASSAGQYTEAFF. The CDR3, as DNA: TGTGCCAGCAGCGCAGGACAGTACACTGAAGCTTTCTTT. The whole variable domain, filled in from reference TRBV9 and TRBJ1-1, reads DSGVTQTPKHLITATGQRVTLRCSPRSGDLSVYWYQQSLDQGLQFLIQYYNGEERAKGNILERFSAQQFPDLHSELNLSSLELGDSALYFCASSAGQYTEAFFGQGTRLTVV.